Following are 19 T cell receptor beta chains from one sample sequenced in a study of blood T cell repertoires in COVID-19. The protocol was immunoSEQ multiplex PCR, while the TCRdb copy is restricted to in-frame clones and leaves out a portion. Of roughly 170,000 clones listed, less than 90% are singletons. Source material: peripheral blood. These receptors were taken from a man between 60 and 70 years old with acute or convalescent COVID-19.

This chain joins TRBV10-3 and TRBJ2-3; 11 bases map to TRBD2. Losses at the gene ends were 4 bases for V and 2 bases for J; bases not matched to a gene: 8. The length of the CDR3 is 17 residues. Germline CDR1 ENHRY, CDR2 SYGVKD. The CDR3 protein is CAISGSGTSGNTDTQYF. Written as DNA, the CDR3 is TGTGCCATCAGTGGATCCGGGACTAGCGGTAACACAGATACGCAGTATTTT.

The chain is built from TRBV5-8 and TRBJ1-5; the D gene is possibly TRBD1 (5 bases). The V end lost 0 bases, the J end lost 4 bases, and 14 bases lay between the germline ends. Per germline, CDR1 SGHTS and CDR2 YDEGEE. The CDR3 totals 16 residues. CDR3 residues: CASSLGQGGRNQPQHF. CDR3 bases: TGTGCCAGCAGCTTGGGGCAGGGTGGGCGTAATCAGCCCCAGCATTTT.

The rearrangement uses TRBV7-7 and TRBJ1-4, with 7 bases that match TRBD1. The CDR3 spans 16 residues. V was clipped by 5 bases and J by 7 bases; unmatched bases: 13. Germline V lookup: CDR1 SSHAT, CDR2 FNYEAQ (reference sequence). The CDR3 is CASSPTTGLGGEKLFF. CDR3 in DNA: TGTGCCAGCAGCCCCACGACAGGGTTGGGGGGTGAAAAACTGTTTTTT.

This clone has just a few counts. The genes are TRBV4-1 and TRBJ1-1, with unresolved D. Germline assignment: CDR1 MGHRA and CDR2 YSYEKL. The CDR3 is made up of 12 amino acids. V was trimmed by 0 bases and J by 10 bases, leaving 9 bases between them. The CDR3 DNA follows: TGCGCCAGCAGCCAAGAGGTCGGAGGAGCTTTCTTT. Protein product: CASSQEVGGAFF.

This rearrangement joins TRBV19 to TRBJ1-5; D may be TRBD1 (6 bases). CDR1 LNHDA and CDR2 SQIVND come from the germline V gene (reference sequence). Trimming removed 5 bases at V and 2 bases at J, with 10 bases between. This CDR3 has 14 amino acids. This CDR3 is CASSARQGNQPQHF. CDR3 nucleotides: TGTGCCAGTAGTGCCCGACAGGGCAATCAGCCCCAGCATTTT.

The chain couples TRBV5-1 to TRBJ2-5; D gene ambiguous. The CDR3 length is 13 residues. Trimming pared 0 bases from V and 2 bases from J, leaving 5 bases between. The V gene's germline CDR1 is SGHRS and CDR2 YFSETQ. The DNA of the CDR3 is TGCGCCAGCAGCTTGGACCGGCAAGAGACCCAGTACTTC. Amino acids: CASSLDRQETQYF.

The chain carries TRBV2 and TRBJ2-5, with TRBD2 matching 10 bases. Unmatched junction bases numbered 13, after V lost 10 bases and J lost 5 bases. Germline V gene data show CDR1 as SNHLY and CDR2 as FYNNEI. The CDR3 totals 15 residues. The CDR3 DNA reads as TGTGCCACCCAATGGCGGAGCGGGGGGGGCGAGACCCAGTACTTC. Its translation: CATQWRSGGGETQYF.

Details on this clone: A junction boundary mismatches the germline segment, possibly from a read error. In nucleotides, the CDR3 is TGTGCCAGCTCACCCCTGGCAGGTTACATCTCCTTC. This gives the protein CASSPLAGYISF. J is TRBJ1-2 and V is TRBV18; D is ambiguous. The germline CDR1 and CDR2 sequences are KGHSH and LQKENI. The CDR3 spans 12 residues.

The count of this clone is one. The V gene is TRBV3-1 (or the pseudogene TRBV3-2), the J gene TRBJ1-3, with 7 bases matching TRBD1. V was pared by 3 bases and J by 0 bases, with 8 bases of the junction left unmatched. The CDR3 extends over 17 amino acids. Germline V CDR1 and CDR2: LGHDT, YNNKEL (reference sequence). The CDR3 DNA reads TGTGCCAGCAGCCATTCTGACAGGGCCCCCTCTGGAAACACCATATATTTT. It yields the protein CASSHSDRAPSGNTIYF.

CDR3 nucleotide sequence: TGTGCCAGCAGCTATGGGACAGGGACGGGTTCCCAGCATTTT. It specifies CASSYGTGTGSQHF. This rearrangement joins TRBV5-5 to TRBJ1-5; 9 bases fit TRBD1. Per the germline V gene, CDR1 is SGHKS and CDR2 is YYEKEE (reference sequence). The CDR3 contains 14 residues. V lost 3 bases to trimming and J lost 11 bases; unmatched junction nucleotides: 9.

The CDR3 nucleotides are TGTGCCAGCAGTCGTCTAGGGGGGAACACTGAAGCTTTCTTT. This codes for CASSRLGGNTEAFF. The V call is TRBV27, the J call TRBJ1-1, with D tentatively TRBD1 (6 bases). CDR1 is MNHEY, CDR2 SMNVEV, per germline (reference sequence). Trimming removed 5 bases from V and 1 base from J, with 11 bases in between. This CDR3 has 14 residues.

This clone was seen a few times. The chain combines TRBV5-1 with TRBJ2-7, with a weak D call TRBD2 (6 bases). Between the trimmed V and J ends, which lost 0 bases and 5 bases, there was a span of 9 bases. Per the germline V gene, CDR1 is SGHRS and CDR2 is YFSETQ. CDR3 length: 13 amino acids. The CDR3 nucleotides are TGCGCCAGCAGCTTGGTTTGGGGGGACGAGCAGTACTTC. It is translated as CASSLVWGDEQYF.

DNA of the CDR3: TGTGCCAGCAGCCAAATTCGTCCGGACAGGGCGAACACTGAAGCTTTCTTT. Its protein is CASSQIRPDRANTEAFF. The chain employs TRBV14 and TRBJ1-1; 8 nucleotides match TRBD1. V trimming: 2 bases; J trimming: 1 base; junction bases outside the gene matches: 9. This CDR3 region has 17 residues. CDR1 and CDR2 (germline): SGHDN, FVKESK.

This clone was recorded only once. The gene calls are TRBV3-1 (or the pseudogene TRBV3-2) and TRBJ2-1, with D possibly being TRBD2 (6 bases). The CDR3 has 13 residues. The V gene's germline CDR1 is LGHDT and CDR2 YNNKEL (reference sequence). Trimming shortened V by 2 bases and J by 15 bases, and 17 bases separated the two germline ends. CDR3: CASSQTGVGSAFF. For the CDR3, the DNA is TGTGCCAGCAGCCAAACGGGAGTAGGATCGGCGTTCTTC.

CDR3 in amino acids: CATSERLAGEYNEQFF. The CDR3 DNA sequence: TGTGCCACCAGTGAGCGGCTAGCGGGGGAATACAATGAGCAGTTCTTC. V and J are TRBV24-1 and TRBJ2-1; 10 bases are a match to TRBD2. The V and J ends lost 4 bases and 4 bases, in that order; junction bases with no gene match: 6. The CDR3 contains 16 residues. Germline CDR1 is KGHDR and CDR2 is SFDVKD.

V usage is TRBV3-1 (or the pseudogene TRBV3-2) and J usage is TRBJ1-5, with D maybe TRBD1 (5 bases). Per the germline V gene, CDR1 is LGHDT and CDR2 is YNNKEL (reference sequence). The V end lost 1 base, the J end lost 7 bases, and 5 bases lay between the germline ends. The CDR3 runs 12 residues. The CDR3 bases are TGTGCCAGCAGCCAAGGGGGCCAGCCCCAGCATTTT. Residues: CASSQGGQPQHF.

This rearrangement joins TRBV2 to TRBJ2-1; 14 bases are shared with TRBD2. The V gene end was trimmed by 6 bases and the J gene end by 0 bases; junction bases not matched to a gene: 13. The V gene's germline CDR1 is SNHLY and CDR2 FYNNEI. There are 20 residues in the CDR3. This CDR3 reads CASSPLGSGLAGVSYNEQFF. The CDR3 DNA is TGTGCCAGCAGCCCCCTTGGGTCGGGACTAGCGGGGGTCTCCTACAATGAGCAGTTCTTC.

The J gene is TRBJ1-5, the V gene TRBV5-5, with D possibly matching TRBD1 (6 bases). CDR3 length equals 15 residues. Per the germline V gene, CDR1 is SGHKS and CDR2 is YYEKEE (reference sequence). Between the trimmed V and J ends, which lost 4 bases and 2 bases, there was a span of 13 bases. The CDR3 nucleotides read TGTGCCAGCAGCCCCCTTGGGGGCGGCAATCAGCCCCAGCATTTT. It codes for CASSPLGGGNQPQHF.

The chain couples TRBV7-2 to TRBJ1-2, with 7 bases identical to TRBD1. Germline V lookup: CDR1 SGHTA, CDR2 FQGNSA. This CDR3 is built from 16 residues. V was clipped by 1 base and J by 5 bases; unmatched bases: 10. CDR3 coding DNA: TGTGCCAGCAGCTTAGTAGGAACAGGGGATTTTTATGGCTACACCTTC. Its protein is CASSLVGTGDFYGYTF.